This TCR beta chain is drawn from a study of blood T cell repertoires in COVID-19. Overall study: Samples taken during acute and convalescent COVID-19 were collected in the United States, Italy and Spain. PBMCs, B-cell-depleted T cells, or T cells were the source of the cDNA or gDNA that made up the material.

V gave up 6 bases and J gave up 3 bases; unmatched junction bases: 6. Germline V gene sequence: CDR1 MNHEY, CDR2 SMNVEV (reference sequence). CDR3 length: 14 amino acids. Study processing details: By means of reference gene primer amplification, nucleated cell counts were estimated. Using immunoSEQ multiplex PCR, the repertoire was profiled, and TCRdb retains in-frame clones only, with some absent. That table is the source of V, J and clone size, and D and trimming were worked out from the DNA. The repertoire holds roughly 170,000 clones, about 83% seen once, with 0.88% in the top ten. The sample consisted of peripheral blood. V gene TRBV27 combines with J gene TRBJ2-7, with 9 bases aligning to TRBD1. This TCR was sampled from a woman between 18 and 30 years old who had recovered from COVID-19. CDR3 region: CASSPDRGGYEQYV. In nucleotides, the CDR3 is TGTGCCAGCAGCCCCGACAGGGGGGGCTACGAGCAGTACGTC.